The source of this TCR beta chain is a study of early T cells in non-severe SARS-CoV-2 infection listed by TCRdb under 2021. For the study in its entirety: Because TCR sequencing was done on bulk RNA from unsorted whole blood, the alpha and beta chains could not be paired. On the study overall, not on this receptor specifically: VDJdb matching was skewed toward anti-spike CD8 responses, so virus-specific expansions were likely underestimated and private and CD4 specificities were missed.

The CDR3 runs 16 residues from the cysteine to the phenylalanine. Only the CDR3 region is kept as DNA, spanning 48 bases read in frame from base 1. V loses 3 bases of germline sequence and J loses 3 bases, and the interval between the two ends is 18 bases. From a lookup of the germline V gene, CDR1 and CDR2 are MGHRA and YSYEKL. Receptor amplification or capture employed 5' RACE. Sequencing took place on a NextSeq 500. In the TCR library protocol, unique molecular identifiers were attached to individual cDNA molecules to correct for PCR bias and sequencing error. TCR alpha and beta chains were both sequenced, and the abundances of alpha and beta sequences in each sample were closely correlated with each other. As for the authors' bioinformatics: V gene, J gene and CDR3 annotation of TCR sequences was performed with Decombinator V4. TCRs were defined as expanded if a significant change between any two time points was detected under a Poisson model with p below 0.0001. TCR abundances were normalised to the total number of TCRs sequenced in each sample and reported as counts per million. MAIT TCRs were defined by TRAV1-2 paired with TRAJ12, TRAJ20 or TRAJ33, and iNKT TCRs by TRAV10 paired with TRAJ18. VDJdb, accessed on 1 November 2021, was searched for TCRs annotated for CMV, EBV and SARS-CoV-2, and TCRs annotated for more than one antigen were excluded. TCRdb took the public reads, trimmed them with fastp at Q25, ran MiXCR for clone calling and kept in-frame beta chains. A single entry per CDR3 protein holds the most common genes and DNA from its merged rows. Clone size and V and J calls follow TCRdb, not the original study. Present in this sample are roughly 26,000 distinct CDR3 sequences, 5.1% of which were seen just once. The ten largest clonotypes hold 4% of the sample.

Set within a cohort of healthcare workers in London, UK, this nested case-control study involved weekly PCR testing of nasopharyngeal swabs along with blood sampling. Healthcare workers were enrolled in the week of the UK lockdown, from 23 to 31 March 2020, and were followed every week for up to 16 weeks. As for this clonotype: Its antigen remains undetermined. Base qualities are not provided; no much larger clone lies one nucleotide away.

In this chain, TRBV4-1 is recombined with TRBJ2-7; no D segment can be confidently identified. This clonotype originated in an adult who was a healthcare worker with PCR-confirmed SARS-CoV-2 infection or an uninfected control (not recorded which). The sample comprised whole blood. Read as DNA, the sequence is TGCGCCAGCAGCCAGGCCCGACAAGACCAGATCTACGAGCAGTACTTC. This is translated as CASSQARQDQIYEQYF.